This T cell receptor (beta chain) was obtained from a study of T cells in Graves' hyperthyroidism and ophthalmopathy. CDR3 length: 18 amino acids. The V gene end was trimmed by 4 bases and the J gene end by 2 bases; junction bases not matched to a gene: 8. Amplification of TCR beta CDR3 regions used RNA as the template. The TCR CDR3 was amplified in a first-round RT-PCR using the HTBI primer set. TCRdb redid the calling of the multiplex PCR reads with MiXCR, one entry per CDR3 protein. The sample consists of about 380,000 distinct CDR3 sequences, approximately 14% of them appearing once. In its sample, this clonotype was seen many times.

Sequenced: blood. The receptor was isolated from a woman in her sixties or seventies with Graves' hyperthyroidism. The rearrangement links TRBV12-3 or TRBV12-4 to TRBJ2-7, with 16 bases aligning to TRBD2. The DNA of the CDR3 is TGTGCCAGCAGTTCGACAACGGGACTAGCGGGAGGGCCCTACGAGCAGTACTTC. Translation gives CASSSTTGLAGGPYEQYF.